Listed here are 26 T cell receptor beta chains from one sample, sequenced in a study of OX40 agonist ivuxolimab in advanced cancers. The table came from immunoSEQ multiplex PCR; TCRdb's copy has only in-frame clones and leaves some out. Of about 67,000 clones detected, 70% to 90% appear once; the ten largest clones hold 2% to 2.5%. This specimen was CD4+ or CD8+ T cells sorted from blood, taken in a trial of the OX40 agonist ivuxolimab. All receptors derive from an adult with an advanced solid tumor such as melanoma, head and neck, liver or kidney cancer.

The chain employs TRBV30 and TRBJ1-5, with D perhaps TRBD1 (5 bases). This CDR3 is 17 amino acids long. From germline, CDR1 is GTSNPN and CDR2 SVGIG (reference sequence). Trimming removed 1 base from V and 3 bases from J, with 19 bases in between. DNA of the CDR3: TGTGCCTGGAGTGCCGGGGGTGGCTGGGATGACAATCAGCCCCAGCATTTT. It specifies CAWSAGGGWDDNQPQHF.

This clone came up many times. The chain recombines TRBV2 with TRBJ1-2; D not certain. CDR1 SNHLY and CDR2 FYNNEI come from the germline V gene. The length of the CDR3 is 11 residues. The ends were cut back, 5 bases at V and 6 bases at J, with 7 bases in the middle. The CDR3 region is CASSPFDGYTF. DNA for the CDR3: TGTGCCAGCAGTCCCTTTGATGGCTACACCTTC.

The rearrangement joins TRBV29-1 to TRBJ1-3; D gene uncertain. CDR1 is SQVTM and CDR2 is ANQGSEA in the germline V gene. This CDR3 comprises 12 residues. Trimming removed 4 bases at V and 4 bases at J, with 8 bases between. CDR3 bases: TGCAGCGTTGCCATAGCGGGAAACACCATATATTTT. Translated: CSVAIAGNTIYF.

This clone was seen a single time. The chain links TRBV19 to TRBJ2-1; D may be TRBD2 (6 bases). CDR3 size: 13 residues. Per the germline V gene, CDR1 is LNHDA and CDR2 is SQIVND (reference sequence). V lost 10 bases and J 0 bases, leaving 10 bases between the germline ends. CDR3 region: CATGTYSYNEQFF. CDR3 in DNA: TGTGCCACTGGGACTTACTCCTACAATGAGCAGTTCTTC.

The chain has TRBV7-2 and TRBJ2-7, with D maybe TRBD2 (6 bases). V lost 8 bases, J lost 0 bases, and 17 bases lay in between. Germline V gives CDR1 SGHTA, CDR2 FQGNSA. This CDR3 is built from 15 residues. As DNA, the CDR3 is TGTGCCAGCGGAAAGTACGGGAGTAGCTCCTACGAGCAGTACTTC. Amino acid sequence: CASGKYGSSSYEQYF.

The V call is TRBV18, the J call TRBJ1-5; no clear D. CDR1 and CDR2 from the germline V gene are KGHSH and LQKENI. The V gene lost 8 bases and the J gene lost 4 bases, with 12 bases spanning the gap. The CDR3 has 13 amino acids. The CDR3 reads CASGGMKNQPQHF. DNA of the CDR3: TGTGCCAGCGGAGGGATGAAGAATCAGCCCCAGCATTTT.

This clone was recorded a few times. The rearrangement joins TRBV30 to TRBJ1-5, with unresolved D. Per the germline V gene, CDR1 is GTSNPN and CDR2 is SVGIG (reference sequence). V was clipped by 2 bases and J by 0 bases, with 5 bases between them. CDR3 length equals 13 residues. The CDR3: CAWSRDSNQPQHF. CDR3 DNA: TGTGCCTGGAGTAGGGATAGCAATCAGCCCCAGCATTTT.

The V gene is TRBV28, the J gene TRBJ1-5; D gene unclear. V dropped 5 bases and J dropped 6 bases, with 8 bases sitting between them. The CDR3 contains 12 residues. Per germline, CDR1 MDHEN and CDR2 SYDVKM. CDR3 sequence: CASSPLGQPQHF. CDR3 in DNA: TGTGCCAGCAGTCCCCTCGGTCAGCCCCAGCATTTT. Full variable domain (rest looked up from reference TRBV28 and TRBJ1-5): DVKVTQSSRYLVKRTGEKVFLECVQDMDHENMFWYRQDPGLGLRLIYFSYDVKMKEKGDIPEGYSVSREKKERFSLILESASTNQTSMYLCASSPLGQPQHFGDGTRLSIL.

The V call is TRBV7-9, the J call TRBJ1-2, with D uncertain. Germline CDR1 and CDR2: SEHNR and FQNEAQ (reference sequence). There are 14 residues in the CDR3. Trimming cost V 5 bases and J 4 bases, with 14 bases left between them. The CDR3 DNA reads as TGTGCCAGCAGCCCTTCGGGGAGTCCCTATGGCTACACCTTC. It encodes CASSPSGSPYGYTF.

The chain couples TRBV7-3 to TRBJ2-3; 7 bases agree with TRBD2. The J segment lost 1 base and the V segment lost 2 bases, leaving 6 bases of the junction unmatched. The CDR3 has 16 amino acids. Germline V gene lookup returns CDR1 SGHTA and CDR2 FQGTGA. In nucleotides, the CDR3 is TGTGCCAGCAGCTTAGTGGGGGGGTCGGGCACAGATACGCAGTATTTT. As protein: CASSLVGGSGTDTQYF.

The CDR3 protein is CASSLRPGEVNGYTF. The CDR3 DNA reads as TGTGCCAGCAGCTTGCGCCCGGGGGAAGTCAATGGCTACACCTTC. The chain combines TRBV5-8 with TRBJ1-2; weak D call: TRBD1 (5 bases). The CDR3 contains 15 residues. Per germline, CDR1 SGHTS and CDR2 YDEGEE. V was clipped by 1 base and J by 6 bases, with 16 bases between them.

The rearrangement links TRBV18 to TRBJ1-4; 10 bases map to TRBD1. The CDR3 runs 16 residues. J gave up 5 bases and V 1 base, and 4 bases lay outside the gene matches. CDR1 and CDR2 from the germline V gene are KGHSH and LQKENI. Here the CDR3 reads CASSPRDRGINEKLFF. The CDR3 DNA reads TGTGCCAGCTCACCACGGGACAGGGGCATAAATGAAAAACTGTTTTTT.

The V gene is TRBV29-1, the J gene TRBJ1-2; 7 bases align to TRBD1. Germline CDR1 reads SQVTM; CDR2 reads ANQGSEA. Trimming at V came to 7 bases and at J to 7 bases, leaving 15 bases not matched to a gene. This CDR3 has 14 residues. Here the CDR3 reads CSAHQFTGAGGYTF. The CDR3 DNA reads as TGCAGCGCCCACCAATTTACAGGGGCCGGTGGCTACACCTTC. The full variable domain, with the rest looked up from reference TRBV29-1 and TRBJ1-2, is SAVISQKPSRDICQRGTSLTIQCQVDSQVTMMFWYRQQPGQSLTLIATANQGSEATYESGFVIDKFPISRPNLTFSTLTVSNMSPEDSSIYLCSAHQFTGAGGYTFGSGTRLTVV.

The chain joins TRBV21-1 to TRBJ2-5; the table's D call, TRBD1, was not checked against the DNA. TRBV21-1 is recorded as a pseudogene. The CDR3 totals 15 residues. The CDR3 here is CASSKNRAYQETQYF. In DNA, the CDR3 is TGTGCCAGCAGCAAGAACAGGGCGTACCAAGAGACCCAGTACTTC.

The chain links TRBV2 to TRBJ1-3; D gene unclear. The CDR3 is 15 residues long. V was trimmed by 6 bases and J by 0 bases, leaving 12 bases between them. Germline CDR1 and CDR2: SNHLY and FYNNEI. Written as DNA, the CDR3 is TGTGCCAGCAGGATTCAGGTGACCTCTGGAAACACCATATATTTT. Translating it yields CASRIQVTSGNTIYF.

CDR3: CSASSWYEQYF. The DNA for the CDR3 is TGCAGTGCTAGCAGCTGGTACGAGCAGTACTTC. The chain combines TRBV20-1 with TRBJ2-7; the D is unclear. CDR1 is DFQATT, CDR2 SNEGSKA, per germline (reference sequence). The CDR3 runs to 11 residues. Trimming took 3 bases from V and 4 from J, leaving 7 bases between them.

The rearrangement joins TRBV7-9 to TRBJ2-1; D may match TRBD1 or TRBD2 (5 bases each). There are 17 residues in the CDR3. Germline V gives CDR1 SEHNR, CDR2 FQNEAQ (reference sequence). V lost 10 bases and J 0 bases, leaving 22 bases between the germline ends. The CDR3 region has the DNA TGTGCCACCCACCCAGGTCAACGGGGACGCTCCTACAATGAGCAGTTCTTC. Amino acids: CATHPGQRGRSYNEQFF.

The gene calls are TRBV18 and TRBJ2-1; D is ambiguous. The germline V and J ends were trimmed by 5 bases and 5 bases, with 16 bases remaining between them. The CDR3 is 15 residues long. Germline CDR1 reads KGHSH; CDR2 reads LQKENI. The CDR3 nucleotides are TGTGCCAGCTCATCAATGGGCCCCGAGGACAATGAGCAGTTCTTC. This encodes CASSSMGPEDNEQFF.

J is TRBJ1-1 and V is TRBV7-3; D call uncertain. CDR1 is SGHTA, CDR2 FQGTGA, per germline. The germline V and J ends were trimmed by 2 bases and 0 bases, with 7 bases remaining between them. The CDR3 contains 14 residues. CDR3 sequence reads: CASSLEPMNTEAFF. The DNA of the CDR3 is TGTGCCAGCAGCTTAGAGCCGATGAACACTGAAGCTTTCTTT.

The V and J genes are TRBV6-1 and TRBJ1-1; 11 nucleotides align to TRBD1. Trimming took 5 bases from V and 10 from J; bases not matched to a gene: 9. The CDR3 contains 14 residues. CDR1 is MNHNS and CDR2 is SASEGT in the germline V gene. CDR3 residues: CASSFRGQGAVAFF. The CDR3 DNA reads TGTGCCAGCAGTTTTCGCGGACAGGGGGCTGTAGCTTTCTTT.

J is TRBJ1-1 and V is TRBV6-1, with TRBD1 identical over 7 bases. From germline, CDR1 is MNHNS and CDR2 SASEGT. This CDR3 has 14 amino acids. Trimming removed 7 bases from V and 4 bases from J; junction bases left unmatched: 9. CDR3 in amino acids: CASTEQDRITEAFF. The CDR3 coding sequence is TGTGCCAGCACCGAACAGGACAGGATCACTGAAGCTTTCTTT.

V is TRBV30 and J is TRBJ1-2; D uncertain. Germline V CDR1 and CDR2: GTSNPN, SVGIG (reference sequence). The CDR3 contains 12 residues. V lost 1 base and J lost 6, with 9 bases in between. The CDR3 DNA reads TGTGCCTGGAGTGGAGGGAGGGATGGCTACACCTTC. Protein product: CAWSGGRDGYTF.

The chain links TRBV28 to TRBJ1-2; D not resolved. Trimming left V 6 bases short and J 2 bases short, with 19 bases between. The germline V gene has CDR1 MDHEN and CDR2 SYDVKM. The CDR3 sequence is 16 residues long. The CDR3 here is CASSPATPAVNYGYTF. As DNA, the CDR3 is TGTGCCAGCAGCCCCGCTACCCCGGCAGTAAACTATGGCTACACCTTC.

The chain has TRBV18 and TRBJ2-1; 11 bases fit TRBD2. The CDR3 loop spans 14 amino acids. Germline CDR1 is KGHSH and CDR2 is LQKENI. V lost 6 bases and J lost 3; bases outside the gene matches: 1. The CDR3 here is CASSGTSGYNEQFF. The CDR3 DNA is TGTGCCAGCTCCGGGACTAGCGGCTACAATGAGCAGTTCTTC.

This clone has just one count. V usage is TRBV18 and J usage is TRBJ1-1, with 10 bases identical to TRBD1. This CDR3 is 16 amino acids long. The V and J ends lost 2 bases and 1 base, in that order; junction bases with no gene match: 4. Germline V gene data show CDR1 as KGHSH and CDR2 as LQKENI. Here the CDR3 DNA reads TGTGCCAGCTCACCAATAGGACAGGGGGGGAACACTGAAGCTTTCTTT. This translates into CASSPIGQGGNTEAFF.

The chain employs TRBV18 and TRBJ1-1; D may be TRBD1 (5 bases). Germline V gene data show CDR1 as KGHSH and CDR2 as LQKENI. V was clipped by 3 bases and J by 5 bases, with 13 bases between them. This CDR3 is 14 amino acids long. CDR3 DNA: TGTGCCAGCTCACCTCGCCAGGGTGGGACTGAAGCTTTCTTT. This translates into CASSPRQGGTEAFF.